A single sample is the source of the 31 T cell receptor beta chains below, sequenced in a study of blood T cell repertoires in COVID-19 (TCRdb year 2020). The method was the immunoSEQ multiplex PCR assay. As stored in TCRdb, this immuneACCESS dataset retains in-frame rearrangements with V and J assigned. A fraction of the clones does not appear; measured against another copy, unresolved V genes explain less than half of the discrepancy, and the remainder lacks a known reason. This sample comprises approximately 170,000 clones, approximately 84% of them detected only once. Jointly, the top ten make up 11% of the sample. Sequencing was done on a sample of peripheral blood. These receptors all stem from a man between 65 and 85 years old with active or convalescent COVID-19.

This sequence joins TRBV9 and TRBJ2-5, with D possibly being TRBD1 (6 bases). The CDR3 spans 13 residues. Germline V gene lookup returns CDR1 SGDLS and CDR2 YYNGEE. The ends were cut back, 4 bases at V and 3 bases at J, with 10 bases in the middle. CDR3 DNA: TGTGCCAGCAGCATGACAGGTGAAGAGACCCAGTACTTC. This encodes CASSMTGEETQYF.

In DNA, the CDR3 is TGTGCCAGTAGTAGGAGGCAGACCATCACAACTAATGAAAAACTGTTTTTT. Translated, it gives CASSRRQTITTNEKLFF. The J gene is TRBJ1-4, the V gene TRBV19; D call uncertain. Germline CDR1 is LNHDA and CDR2 is SQIVND (reference sequence). This CDR3 contains 17 residues. V was cut by 4 bases and J by 0 bases, with 15 bases left in between.

The DNA for the CDR3 is TGTGCCAGCTCACCCCAAACCATTCTGGGCCGTAACTATGGCTACACCTTC. Encoded protein: CASSPQTILGRNYGYTF. The V and J genes are TRBV18 and TRBJ1-2; D remains unclear. In germline, CDR1 is KGHSH, CDR2 LQKENI. Trimming took off 3 bases at V and 1 base at J, with 18 bases between the two ends. The CDR3 totals 17 residues.

V and J are TRBV5-6 and TRBJ2-7, with 10 positions matching TRBD1. V dropped 5 bases and J dropped 5; count of bases not matched to a gene: 10. CDR3 length: 15 amino acids. From germline, CDR1 is SGHDT and CDR2 YYEEEE. CDR3 sequence (DNA): TGTGCCAGCAGATCACCGGGACAGGGGATACACGAGCAGTACTTC. Translated, it gives CASRSPGQGIHEQYF.

The chain joins TRBV18 to TRBJ1-6; tentatively, D is TRBD1 (6 bases). This CDR3 region has 14 residues. Trimming left V 5 bases short and J 5 bases short, with 10 bases between. Germline-derived CDR1 and CDR2 are KGHSH and LQKENI. CDR3 sequence: CASSLGQNNSPLHF. The CDR3, as DNA: TGTGCCAGCTCATTAGGACAGAATAATTCACCCCTCCACTTT. Full variable domain (remainder filled in from reference TRBV18 and TRBJ1-6): NAGVMQNPRHLVRRRGQEARLRCSPMKGHSHVYWYRQLPEEGLKFMVYLQKENIIDESGMPKERFSAEFPKEGPSILRIQQVVRGDSAAYFCASSLGQNNSPLHFGNGTRLTVT.

The chain couples TRBV7-2 to TRBJ1-3, with 9 bases matching TRBD1. V shed 4 bases and J 2 bases; nucleotides not matched to a gene: 3. CDR3 length: 15 amino acids. The germline V gene encodes CDR1 SGHTA and CDR2 FQGNSA. The CDR3 region has the DNA TGTGCCAGCAGCTCGGACAGGGGAACTGGAAACACCATATATTTT. It translates to CASSSDRGTGNTIYF.

This chain uses TRBV12-5 with TRBJ1-5, with 8 bases lining up with TRBD1. Germline CDR1 and CDR2: LGHNT and FRNRAP. V shed 7 bases and J 6 bases; nucleotides not matched to a gene: 5. This CDR3 has 13 amino acids. CDR3 sequence: CASEPDRGQPQHF. The CDR3 nucleotides are TGTGCTAGTGAGCCCGACAGGGGTCAGCCCCAGCATTTT.

V is TRBV28 and J is TRBJ2-1; D unclear. The V and J ends lost 1 base and 5 bases respectively, with 21 bases between them. The V gene's germline CDR1 is MDHEN and CDR2 SYDVKM. This CDR3 is 18 amino acids long. The CDR3 is CASSLSNPTLPHHNEQFF. Here the CDR3 DNA reads TGTGCCAGCAGTTTATCCAACCCAACACTACCCCATCACAATGAGCAGTTCTTC. Complete variable domain (other parts from reference TRBV28 and TRBJ2-1): DVKVTQSSRYLVKRTGEKVFLECVQDMDHENMFWYRQDPGLGLRLIYFSYDVKMKEKGDIPEGYSVSREKKERFSLILESASTNQTSMYLCASSLSNPTLPHHNEQFFGPGTRLTVL.

The chain joins TRBV5-5 to TRBJ1-2; 10 nucleotides agree with TRBD1. J was trimmed by 12 bases and V by 2 bases; bases with no gene match: 4. The CDR3 loop spans 12 amino acids. Germline assignment: CDR1 SGHKS and CDR2 YYEKEE (reference sequence). The CDR3 DNA follows: TGTGCCAGCAGCTTCACGGACAGGGGGAACACCTTC. Its protein product is CASSFTDRGNTF. Full variable domain (remainder filled in from reference TRBV5-5 and TRBJ1-2): DAGVTQSPTHLIKTRGQQVTLRCSPISGHKSVSWYQQVLGQGPQFIFQYYEKEERGRGNFPDRFSARQFPNYSSELNVNALLLGDSALYLCASSFTDRGNTFGSGTRLTVV.

This chain joins TRBV18 and TRBJ1-1; D possibly corresponds to TRBD1 (5 bases). V lost 6 bases, J lost 4 bases, and 21 bases lay in between. The V gene's germline CDR1 is KGHSH and CDR2 LQKENI. The CDR3 is 16 residues long. CDR3 in DNA: TGTGCCAGCTCGACGCGCAGGGCGCTGGCCCCCACTGAAGCTTTCTTT. Amino acids: CASSTRRALAPTEAFF.

The rearrangement joins TRBV6-2 or TRBV6-3 to TRBJ2-2, with D hard to call. CDR1 and CDR2 from the germline V gene are MNHEY and SVGEGT. Trimming took off 5 bases at V and 4 bases at J, with 17 bases between the two ends. This CDR3 has 16 residues. Written as DNA, the CDR3 is TGTGCCAGCAGTGCCCGCCTTAGGCAGCGCACCGGGGAGCTGTTTTTT. This sequence encodes CASSARLRQRTGELFF.

Only a few counts were recorded for this clone. The genes are TRBV5-1 and TRBJ1-4, with D tentatively TRBD1 (6 bases). CDR1 is SGHRS and CDR2 is YFSETQ in the germline V gene. This CDR3 spans 15 amino acids. Trimming removed 2 bases from V and 5 bases from J, with 13 bases in between. This CDR3 reads CASSFYGTKNEKLFF. The CDR3 coding sequence is TGCGCCAGCAGCTTCTACGGGACAAAAAATGAAAAACTGTTTTTT.

The CDR3 DNA reads as TGTGCCAGCAGTTATCAAGGGAGCTACGAGCAGTACTTC. Translating gives CASSYQGSYEQYF. This chain uses TRBV6-2 or TRBV6-3 with TRBJ2-7, with D perhaps matching TRBD2 (5 bases). This CDR3 spans 13 amino acids. Germline V gene sequence: CDR1 MNHEY, CDR2 SVGEGT. V shed 3 bases and J shed 3 bases, with 9 bases lying between them.

CDR3 in DNA: TGCGCCAGCACATCCGGGACTAGCGGGAACCAAGAGACCCAGTACTTC. Its protein is CASTSGTSGNQETQYF. This chain links TRBV5-1 with TRBJ2-5; TRBD2 matches at 13 bases. V dropped 6 bases and J dropped 0; count of bases not matched to a gene: 5. Germline assignment: CDR1 SGHRS and CDR2 YFSETQ. The CDR3 consists of 16 residues. The full variable domain, completed using reference TRBV5-1 and TRBJ2-5, is KAGVTQTPRYLIKTRGQQVTLSCSPISGHRSVSWYQQTPGQGLQFLFEYFSETQRNKGNFPGRFSGRQFSNSRSEMNVSTLELGDSALYLCASTSGTSGNQETQYFGPGTRLLVL.

The chain links TRBV18 to TRBJ2-1, with TRBD2 matching over 7 bases. Germline CDR1 reads KGHSH; CDR2 reads LQKENI. The CDR3 runs to 14 residues. The trim removed 5 bases at V and 3 bases at J, leaving 4 bases unmatched. The CDR3 loop reads CASSFSGDYNEQFF. CDR3 in DNA: TGTGCCAGCTCATTCAGCGGGGACTACAATGAGCAGTTCTTC.

There are a few counts of this clone. The chain carries TRBV20-1 and TRBJ1-2; the D is unclear. V was pared by 6 bases and J by 4 bases, with 3 bases between. The CDR3 length is 9 residues. The germline V gene has CDR1 DFQATT and CDR2 SNEGSKA (reference sequence). The CDR3 nucleotides read TGCAGTGCCTTCTATGGCTACACCTTC. Translating gives CSAFYGYTF.

The chain uses TRBV2 and TRBJ1-5; 8 nucleotides agree with TRBD1. The CDR3 contains 14 residues. From germline, CDR1 is SNHLY and CDR2 FYNNEI. The trim removed 5 bases at V and 7 bases at J, leaving 7 bases unmatched. The CDR3 loop is CASSTQGAGQPQHF. In nucleotides, the CDR3 is TGTGCCAGCAGTACGCAGGGGGCTGGACAGCCCCAGCATTTT.

This chain connects TRBV18 to TRBJ2-1; 8 bases map to TRBD1. J gave up 0 bases and V 8 bases, and 12 bases lay outside the gene matches. Germline CDR1 is KGHSH and CDR2 is LQKENI. This CDR3 is 17 amino acids long. The CDR3 DNA reads as TGTGCCAGCCAAGGACAGGGTGTAAGGAGCTCCTACAATGAGCAGTTCTTC. Translation: CASQGQGVRSSYNEQFF.

This chain uses TRBV9 with TRBJ2-5; 7 bases align to TRBD1. The length of the CDR3 is 15 residues. J lost 5 bases, V lost 3 bases, and 10 bases had no gene match. Per germline, CDR1 SGDLS and CDR2 YYNGEE. Here the CDR3 reads CASSARGTGVETQYF. The CDR3 DNA reads TGTGCCAGCAGCGCGAGGGGCACAGGGGTCGAGACCCAGTACTTC.

The chain uses TRBV5-1 and TRBJ2-5; D ambiguous. V was pared by 0 bases and J by 5 bases, with 5 bases between. Germline lookup yields CDR1 SGHRS and CDR2 YFSETQ. The CDR3 has 12 amino acids. CDR3 sequence (DNA): TGCGCCAGCAGCTTGGCCTTGGAGACCCAGTACTTC. Encoded protein: CASSLALETQYF.

The V call is TRBV5-4, the J call TRBJ2-2; TRBD2 agrees at 7 bases. The CDR3 runs 15 residues. The ends lost 5 bases at V and 3 bases at J; junction bases unmatched: 7. Per the germline V gene, CDR1 is SGHNT and CDR2 is YYREEE (reference sequence). The CDR3 sequence: CASRAGTNHTGELFF. The CDR3 bases are TGTGCCAGCAGAGCCGGGACTAACCACACCGGGGAGCTGTTTTTT.

This clone was seen only a few times. The gene calls are TRBV2 and TRBJ1-5; 11 bases align to TRBD1. V lost 6 bases and J lost 6; bases outside the gene matches: 7. From germline, CDR1 is SNHLY and CDR2 FYNNEI. The CDR3 length is 15 residues. The CDR3 sequence is CASSWGQGGRQPQHF. CDR3 DNA: TGTGCCAGCAGCTGGGGACAGGGGGGTCGTCAGCCCCAGCATTTT.

The V call is TRBV10-3, the J call TRBJ2-5, with 14 bases that match TRBD2. Germline V gene sequence: CDR1 ENHRY, CDR2 SYGVKD. The CDR3 spans 13 residues. After removal of 9 bases from V and 5 bases from J, the junction contained 2 bases not matched to a gene. CDR3 loop: CAMGTSGSETQYF. CDR3 nucleotides: TGTGCCATGGGGACTAGCGGGAGCGAGACCCAGTACTTC.

This clone was detected only a few times. V gene TRBV5-1 combines with J gene TRBJ1-2, with D uncertain. CDR1 SGHRS and CDR2 YFSETQ come from the germline V gene. V lost 1 base and J 3 bases, leaving 4 bases between the germline ends. This CDR3 has 12 residues. DNA for the CDR3: TGCGCCAGCAGCTTGACAGACTATGGCTACACCTTC. Its protein product is CASSLTDYGYTF.

The chain has TRBV28 and TRBJ2-3; 7 nucleotides align to TRBD2. Germline CDR1 reads MDHEN; CDR2 reads SYDVKM. The ends lost 6 bases at V and 2 bases at J; junction bases unmatched: 8. The CDR3 is 15 residues long. Here the CDR3 reads CASSPPAGDTDTQYF. The CDR3 DNA reads as TGTGCCAGCAGCCCCCCCGCGGGGGACACAGATACGCAGTATTTT.

The chain couples TRBV6-2 or TRBV6-3 to TRBJ1-1, with a tentative D call TRBD1 (5 bases). Per the germline V gene, CDR1 is MNHEY and CDR2 is SVGEGT. This CDR3 spans 17 amino acids. The V gene lost 6 bases and the J gene lost 5 bases, with 25 bases spanning the gap. The CDR3 reads CASSHFGAGEKRTEAFF. CDR3 DNA: TGTGCCAGCAGCCATTTCGGCGCGGGGGAAAAGAGAACTGAAGCTTTCTTT.

The rearrangement uses TRBV30 and TRBJ2-5; TRBD1 agrees at 7 bases. The CDR3 is 14 amino acids. The V gene end was trimmed by 0 bases and the J gene end by 5 bases; junction bases not matched to a gene: 6. Per germline, CDR1 GTSNPN and CDR2 SVGIG (reference sequence). The CDR3 DNA reads as TGTGCCTGGAGTGTATCGAGGGGGCGGGAGACCCAGTACTTC. Amino acids: CAWSVSRGRETQYF.

The chain couples TRBV28 to TRBJ1-5; D ambiguous. CDR1 and CDR2 (germline): MDHEN, SYDVKM. The length of the CDR3 is 14 residues. Trimming shortened V by 5 bases and J by 4 bases, and 12 bases separated the two germline ends. DNA of the CDR3: TGTGCCAGCAGTCCCGGACTGTCTAATCAGCCCCAGCATTTT. Encoded protein: CASSPGLSNQPQHF.

The CDR3 loop is CASTRDRGQETQYF. CDR3 sequence (DNA): TGTGCCAGCACCCGGGACAGGGGGCAAGAGACCCAGTACTTC. This chain uses TRBV6-5 with TRBJ2-5; 11 bases match TRBD1. With V trimmed by 7 bases and J by 2 bases, 3 bases remained unmatched. Germline V CDR1 and CDR2: MNHEY, SVGAGI. The CDR3 runs to 14 residues.

V gene TRBV6-2 or TRBV6-3 combines with J gene TRBJ2-7; TRBD1 agrees at 7 bases. From germline, CDR1 is MNHEY and CDR2 SVGEGT. The CDR3 extends over 15 amino acids. With V trimmed by 6 bases and J by 1 base, 9 bases remained unmatched. In DNA, the CDR3 is TGTGCCAGCAGCCCCCCGGGACAGTATTCCTACGAGCAGTACTTC. This gives the protein CASSPPGQYSYEQYF.

The J gene is TRBJ2-7, the V gene TRBV15; D possibly corresponds to TRBD1 (6 bases). Trimming cost V 0 bases and J 3 bases, with 12 bases left between them. The CDR3 has 15 amino acids. The V gene's germline CDR1 is LNHNV and CDR2 YYDKDF (reference sequence). The CDR3 nucleotides are TGTGCCACCAGCAGAGAGGGGACACACCTCTACGAGCAGTACTTC. Its protein is CATSREGTHLYEQYF.